This is a list of T cell receptor beta chains from one sample in a study of cytomegalovirus exposure and HLA in healthy donors. This table comes from immunoSEQ multiplex PCR, and its TCRdb copy is limited to in-frame clones, with some not included. This sample's table reports 45,000 to 55,000 clones. Sequencing used PBMCs. Source of these receptors: a woman between 45 and 60 years old in good health and CMV-seropositive. CDR3s include the opening cysteine and the closing phenylalanine or tryptophan. The D gene is left open where the match is weak.

d_call,j_call,v_call,cdr3_nt,cdr3_aa
NA,TRBJ2-5,TRBV27,TGTGCCAGCAGTTTTAGGAGGGAGACCCAGTACTTC,CASSFRRETQYF
TRBD2,TRBJ2-3,TRBV7-9,TGTGCCAGCAGCTACGGGACTAGCAGGGCAGATACGCAGTATTTT,CASSYGTSRADTQYF
TRBD1,TRBJ1-1,TRBV5-1,TGCGCCAGCAGCCAACAGGGGGCCAACACTGAAGCTTTCTTT,CASSQQGANTEAFF
TRBD2,TRBJ2-7,TRBV6-5,TGTGCCAGCAGTTCCACCGGACTAGCGGGAGGCTACGAGCAGTACTTC,CASSSTGLAGGYEQYF
NA,TRBJ1-1,TRBV29-1,TGCAGCGACCGAGGAGGGAACACTGAAGCTTTCTTT,CSDRGGNTEAFF
NA,TRBJ1-4,TRBV30,TGTGCCTGGAGTGATTACAGGGTCGTGGAAAAACTGTTTTTT,CAWSDYRVVEKLFF
TRBD1,TRBJ1-5,TRBV6-6,TGTGCCAGCAGCACTGGACAGGGCAATCAGCCCCAGCATTTT,CASSTGQGNQPQHF
NA,TRBJ1-4,TRBV4-2,TGTGCCAGCAGCCAAGCTTCCCGAACTAATGAAAAACTGTTTTTT,CASSQASRTNEKLFF
NA,TRBJ1-4,TRBV6-5,TGTGCCAGCAGTAGGACAGCGAGTAATGAAAAACTGTTTTTT,CASSRTASNEKLFF
NA,TRBJ1-2,TRBV2,TGTGCCAGCTCGGGGACCAGGGGCGCGTATGGCTACACCTTC,CASSGTRGAYGYTF
NA,TRBJ2-3,TRBV11-2,TGTGCCAGCAGTATCGTACAGGTTAGCACAGATACGCAGTATTTT,CASSIVQVSTDTQYF
TRBD2,TRBJ2-3,TRBV2,TGTGCCAGCAGGGCGACTAGCGGCACAGATACGCAGTATTTT,CASRATSGTDTQYF
TRBD2,TRBJ2-3,TRBV4-1,TGCGCCAGCAGCCAAGGCATCACCGGGGGGACTAGCACAGATACGCAGTATTTT,CASSQGITGGTSTDTQYF
TRBD1,TRBJ2-7,TRBV6-5,TGTGCCAGCAGTTCCTCCGGGACAGCTGGCGAGCAGTACTTC,CASSSSGTAGEQYF
TRBD2,TRBJ2-1,TRBV4-3,TGCGCCAGCAGCCAACGGACTAGCGGGGGGCCCAATGAGCAGTTCTTC,CASSQRTSGGPNEQFF
TRBD2,TRBJ2-5,TRBV9,TGTGCCAGCAGCCCTGGACTAGCGGGAGAGACCCAGTACTTC,CASSPGLAGETQYF
TRBD2,TRBJ2-1,TRBV6-6,TGTGCCAGCAGTCCCCCTAGTAGCGGGGGACGAAATGAGCAGTTCTTC,CASSPPSSGGRNEQFF
TRBD2,TRBJ2-3,TRBV10-3,TGTGCCATCAGCCCGGGACTAGCGGGGAACACAGATACGCAGTATTTT,CAISPGLAGNTDTQYF
NA,TRBJ1-3,TRBV7-9,TGTGCCAGCAGCTCTCTTTTGGGGGGTTCTGGAAACACCATATATTTT,CASSSLLGGSGNTIYF
NA,TRBJ1-2,TRBV4-3,TGCGCCAGCAGCCAAGAGGGTGGGGAGAGGGCCATTATCTATGGCTACACCTTC,CASSQEGGERAIIYGYTF
NA,TRBJ2-1,TRBV10-3,TGTGCCATCAGTGCGACAGAGAGCTCCTACAATGAGCAGTTCTTC,CAISATESSYNEQFF
NA,TRBJ2-1,TRBV6-5,TGTGCCAGCAGTCCAGGGGTCCCCCGACACAATGAGCAGTTCTTC,CASSPGVPRHNEQFF
NA,TRBJ1-2,TRBV12-5,TGTGCTAGTGGTCGACGGAGCGGCTACACCTTC,CASGRRSGYTF
TRBD1,TRBJ2-7,TRBV2,TGTGCCAGCATTTGGACAGGCAACTACGAGCAGTACTTC,CASIWTGNYEQYF
NA,TRBJ1-2,TRBV7-2,TGTGCCAGCAGACCGACAGCTAACTATGGCTACACCTTC,CASRPTANYGYTF
TRBD1,TRBJ1-4,TRBV6-5,TGTGCCAGCAGTTTAGGCAGGGGGGAAAAACTGTTTTTT,CASSLGRGEKLFF
TRBD1,TRBJ2-7,TRBV6-6,TGTGCCAGCAGCCGCAGACAGGGGGCCCAATACGAGCAGTACTTC,CASSRRQGAQYEQYF
NA,TRBJ1-1,TRBV2,TGTGCCAGCAGTGACAGGGCGGACACTGAAGCTTTCTTT,CASSDRADTEAFF
TRBD1,TRBJ1-2,TRBV6-5,TGTGCCAGCAGTAGGACAGGGGGTTATGGCTACACCTTC,CASSRTGGYGYTF
TRBD2,TRBJ2-1,TRBV6-6,TGTGCCAGCAGCCACTTAGCGGGTCCGGACAATGAGCAGTTCTTC,CASSHLAGPDNEQFF
NA,TRBJ1-1,TRBV18,TGTGCCAGCTCACCAAATGGCGGGGACACTGAAGCTTTCTTT,CASSPNGGDTEAFF
NA,TRBJ2-1,TRBV25-1,TGTGCCAGCAGTCCCTCCAATGAGCAGTTCTTC,CASSPSNEQFF
TRBD2,TRBJ2-7,TRBV6-6,TGTGCCAGCAGTGCTAGCGGGAGATACGAGCAGTACTTC,CASSASGRYEQYF
TRBD2,TRBJ2-3,TRBV4-1,TGCGCCAGCAGCGTAGGACTAGCCAACACAGATACGCAGTATTTT,CASSVGLANTDTQYF
TRBD2,TRBJ2-5,TRBV27,TGTGCCAGCAGTCCCTCGGGACTAGCGGGAGGAAAGACCCAGTACTTC,CASSPSGLAGGKTQYF
NA,TRBJ2-7,TRBV28,TGTGCCAGCAGTTTAGCAGGGGTAAGCTCCTACGAGCAGTACTTC,CASSLAGVSSYEQYF
NA,TRBJ2-7,TRBV27,TGTGCCAGCTCACAAAATTCGAGAGGATACGAGCAGTACTTC,CASSQNSRGYEQYF
NA,TRBJ1-1,TRBV6-5,TGTGCCAGCAGTCTACGGCCCCGGGACACTGAAGCTTTCTTT,CASSLRPRDTEAFF
TRBD2,TRBJ2-7,TRBV23-1,TGCGCCAGCTCTACCGGGGGGTCCTACGAGCAGTACTTC,CASSTGGSYEQYF